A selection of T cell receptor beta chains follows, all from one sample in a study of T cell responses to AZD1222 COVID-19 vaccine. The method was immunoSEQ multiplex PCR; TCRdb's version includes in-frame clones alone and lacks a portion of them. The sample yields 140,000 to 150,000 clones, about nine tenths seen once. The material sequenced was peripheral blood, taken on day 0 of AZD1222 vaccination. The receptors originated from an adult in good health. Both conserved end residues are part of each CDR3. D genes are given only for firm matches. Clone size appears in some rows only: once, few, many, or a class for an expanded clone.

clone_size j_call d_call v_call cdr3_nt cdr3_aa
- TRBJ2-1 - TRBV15 TGTGCCACCAGCAGAGACTTAGGGGCCTACAATGAGCAGTTCTTC CATSRDLGAYNEQFF
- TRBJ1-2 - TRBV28 TGTGCCAGCAGTACCCACCCGGGACGCAATAACTATGGCTACACCTTC CASSTHPGRNNYGYTF
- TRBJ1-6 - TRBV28 TGTGCCAGCACCCTCCCTGGAGGAGCACCCCTCCACTTT CASTLPGGAPLHF
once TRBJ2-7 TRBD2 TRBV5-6 TGTGCCAGCAGCTCACCGGGACTAGCGGGGGGGCTCGACGAGCAGTACTTC CASSSPGLAGGLDEQYF
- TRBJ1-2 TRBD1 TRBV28 TGTGCCAGCAGTTCCGGGACAGGACTCTATGGCTACACCTTC CASSSGTGLYGYTF
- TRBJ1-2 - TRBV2 TGTGCCAGCAATCACAGGGCAAGTAACTATGGCTACACCTTC CASNHRASNYGYTF
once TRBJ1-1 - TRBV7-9 TGTGCCAGCAGGAGGGGCGACGCGAACACTGAAGCTTTCTTT CASRRGDANTEAFF
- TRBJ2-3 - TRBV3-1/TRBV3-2 TGTGCCAGCAGCCAAGAGGAACCTACGCAGTATTTT CASSQEEPTQYF
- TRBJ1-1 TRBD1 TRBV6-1 TGTGCCAGCAGTGACCAGGGGGCGCAGCCTGAAGCTTTCTTT CASSDQGAQPEAFF
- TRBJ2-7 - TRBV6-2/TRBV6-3 TGTGCCAGCAGTTACACGGGTCGTAGGGACGAGCAGTACTTC CASSYTGRRDEQYF
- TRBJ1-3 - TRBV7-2 TGTGCCAGCAGCATTAGGGAGACGGGAAACTCTGGAAACACCATATATTTT CASSIRETGNSGNTIYF
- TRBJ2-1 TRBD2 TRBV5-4 TGTGCCAGCAGCTTCGAGCGGGGGTCCTACAATGAGCAGTTCTTC CASSFERGSYNEQFF
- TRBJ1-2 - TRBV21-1 TGTGCCAGCAGCGTTCCCCGGGAACCCGCTTATGGCTACACCTTC CASSVPREPAYGYTF
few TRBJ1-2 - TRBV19 TGTGCCAGTAGTATTCTCGGGGGATTCTATGGCTACACCTTC CASSILGGFYGYTF